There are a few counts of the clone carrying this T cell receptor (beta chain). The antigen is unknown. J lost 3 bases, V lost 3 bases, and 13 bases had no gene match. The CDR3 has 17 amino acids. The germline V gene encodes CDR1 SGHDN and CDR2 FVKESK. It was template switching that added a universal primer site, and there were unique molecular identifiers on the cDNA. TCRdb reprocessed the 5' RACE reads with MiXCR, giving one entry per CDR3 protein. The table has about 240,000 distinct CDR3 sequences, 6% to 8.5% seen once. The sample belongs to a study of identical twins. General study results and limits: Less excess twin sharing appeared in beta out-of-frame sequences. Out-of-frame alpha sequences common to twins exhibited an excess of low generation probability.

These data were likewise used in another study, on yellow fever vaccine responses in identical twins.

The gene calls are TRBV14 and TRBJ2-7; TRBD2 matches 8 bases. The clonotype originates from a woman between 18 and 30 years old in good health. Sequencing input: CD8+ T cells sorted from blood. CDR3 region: CASSQAVRGLGIYEQYF. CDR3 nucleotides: TGTGCCAGCAGCCAGGCGGTCAGGGGACTAGGGATCTACGAGCAGTACTTC. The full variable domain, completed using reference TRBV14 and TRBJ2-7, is EAGVTQFPSHSVIEKGQTVTLRCDPISGHDNLYWYRRVMGKEIKFLLHFVKESKQDESGMPNNRFLAERTGGTYSTLKVQPAELEDSGVYFCASSQAVRGLGIYEQYFGPGTRLTVT.